This TCR beta chain was observed in a study of cytomegalovirus exposure and HLA in healthy donors. Overall study results and limits: Later analysis identified 15,000 to 20,000 TCR beta sequences associated with HLA alleles, using a false discovery rate threshold of 0.05. Exclusion as indistinguishable affected some V segments, including TRBV6-2 and TRBV6-3. Earlier results showed most TCR beta V segments being productive about 87% or about 30% of the time. Among immune exposure information, only CMV serostatus was available.

V lost 3 bases, J lost 1 base, and 9 bases lay in between. CDR3 length equals 14 residues. CDR1 and CDR2 from the germline V gene are KGHSH and LQKENI. The PCR ran on 60 Vbeta and 13 Jbeta primers. Data came from immunoSEQ multiplex PCR; TCRdb stores just in-frame clones and leaves some out. This repertoire shows 75,000 to 80,000 clones, around 80% found once; its top ten account for roughly an eighth. Comments on this clone: The antigen is not known. Other DNA sequences from this sample encode an identical CDR3 as well.

The chain recombines TRBV18 with TRBJ1-1; TRBD1 is a possible D gene (6 bases). The TCR comes from a male donor in good health and CMV-seropositive. The sequencing sample was made of PBMCs. Here the CDR3 reads CASSPGQQNTEAFF. CDR3 nucleotide sequence: TGTGCCAGCTCACCCGGACAGCAGAACACTGAAGCTTTCTTT.